This T cell receptor beta chain was found in a study of T cell responses to AZD1222 COVID-19 vaccine. Findings of the study overall: Nearly half of the spike-specific TCRs reportedly recognize variant regions that carry no mutations. Clonal diversity was possibly underestimated; the donors were predominantly white British and more often female. CD4 TCRs covered the whole spike, strongest at regions 160-218 and 743-854.

Notes on this clone: No antigen is known for it.

Second-dose recipients at about 4 or about 12 weeks were treated as one pooled group. Using immunoSEQ multiplex PCR, the repertoire was profiled, and TCRdb retains in-frame clones only, with some absent. The table has approximately 110,000 clones, around 89% seen once. The receptor's source is an adult who received the AZD1222 COVID-19 vaccine. Here the sequenced sample was peripheral blood, taken 28 days after the second AZD1222 dose.

In nucleotides, the CDR3 is TGTGCCAGCAGCATTTACAGGGGCGTATGGAGCAATCAGCCCCAGCATTTT. Its protein product is CASSIYRGVWSNQPQHF. The V call is TRBV21-1, the J call TRBJ1-5; the listed D gene, TRBD1, was not tested against the DNA. TRBV21-1 is marked as a pseudogene. The CDR3 loop spans 17 amino acids.